Below, one T cell receptor beta chain is given with its context. This receptor's antigen is unknown. Base qualities are not at hand, and no much larger clone is one base apart. The record originates from a study of control samples from healthy donors and cancer patients (TCRdb year 2020). The method was the immunoSEQ multiplex PCR assay. TCRdb re-hosts the immuneACCESS table, in-frame sequences only. Its copies lack some clones; in the studies checked, an unresolved V gene accounts for under half of them, and the cause for the rest is not known. The sample has about 170,000 clones on record, 88% of them singletons. Approximately 4.9% of the sample is taken by the ten largest. From the cysteine up to the phenylalanine, the CDR3 has a length of 14 residues. Only the CDR3 DNA is retained, 42 bases long and in frame from the first base. Between the V and J ends, shortened by 2 bases and 0 bases respectively, the junction contains 7 bases. The germline V gene provides CDR1 SGHTA and CDR2 FQGNSA.

Sequenced sample: blood. In this chain, TRBV7-2 is recombined with TRBJ2-5; the D segment could be TRBD1, given 5 matching bases. The TCR was taken from a woman in her 30s in good health. The DNA is TGTGCCAGCAGCTTAAGCAGGGACCAAGAGACCCAGTACTTC. It encodes CASSLSRDQETQYF.